This T cell receptor (beta chain) was identified during a study of T cell responses to AZD1222 COVID-19 vaccine. Study results and caveats: White British donors predominated, females outnumbered males, and clonal diversity was possibly underestimated.

The germline V gene encodes CDR1 MGHRA and CDR2 YSYEKL. V lost 6 bases to trimming and J lost 8 bases, with 19 bases between them. The CDR3 extends over 14 amino acids. Regarding this clone: Its specificity is unknown.

Profiling relied on immunoSEQ multiplex PCR, and the TCRdb table lists in-frame clones only, not all of them. The sample yields 200,000 to 250,000 clones, 94% seen once. Sequenced here: peripheral blood, sampled 28 days after the second dose of the MenACWY control vaccine. The clonotype comes from an adult who received the MenACWY meningococcal vaccine as a control. The chain employs TRBV4-1 and TRBJ1-2; perhaps TRBD1 as D (6 bases). The DNA for the CDR3 is TGCGCCAGCAGTTCGCAGCGGGGGCGAGAAGGCTACACCTTC. Protein sequence: CASSSQRGREGYTF.